Below are 27 T cell receptor beta chains sequenced from a single sample in a study of follicular helper T cells after annual influenza vaccination. Sample time point: 2014-2015 season, pre-vaccination. Produced via immunoSEQ multiplex PCR; TCRdb's table is partial and in-frame only. This table holds under 15,000 clones, about 73% found once. The starting material was CXCR5- memory CD4+ T cells sorted from blood, obtained on the day of influenza vaccination. The receptors were gathered from an adult who received the influenza vaccine.

The chain combines TRBV6-5 with TRBJ2-1, with TRBD2 matching over 11 bases. Germline CDR1 MNHEY, CDR2 SVGAGI. The CDR3 runs to 15 residues. The junction had 8 bases not matched to a gene; V was cut back by 6 bases and J by 7 bases. CDR3: CASRALAGGRNEQFF. CDR3 bases: TGTGCCAGCAGGGCCCTAGCGGGGGGTAGGAATGAGCAGTTCTTC.

V gene TRBV23-1 combines with J gene TRBJ2-5; the D is unclear. TRBV23-1 is sorted into the ORF group, with uncertain function. Trimming took off 10 bases at V and 6 bases at J, with 12 bases between the two ends. The CDR3 extends over 11 amino acids. CDR3 sequence (DNA): TGCGCCATAGTGAGGTGGAAGACCCAGTACTTC. Translating it yields CAIVRWKTQYF.

The rearrangement uses TRBV5-8 and TRBJ1-5, with D tentatively TRBD1 (6 bases). This CDR3 is built from 16 residues. Germline V gene lookup returns CDR1 SGHTS and CDR2 YDEGEE. V gave up 1 base and J gave up 0 bases, with 11 bases separating them. In nucleotides, the CDR3 is TGTGCCAGCAGCTTGAGAGGGGGATATAGCAATCAGCCCCAGCATTTT. Its translation is CASSLRGGYSNQPQHF.

The chain uses TRBV7-9 and TRBJ2-7; D uncertain. Trimming left V 1 base short and J 3 bases short, with 7 bases between. Germline CDR1 is SEHNR and CDR2 is FQNEAQ (reference sequence). This CDR3 is built from 13 residues. The CDR3 is CASSLESNYEQYF. The CDR3 region has the DNA TGTGCCAGCAGCTTAGAGTCTAACTACGAGCAGTACTTC.

The J gene is TRBJ1-1, the V gene TRBV5-5; D may be TRBD1 (5 bases). Germline CDR1 SGHKS, CDR2 YYEKEE (reference sequence). V lost 6 bases and J 4 bases, leaving 16 bases between the germline ends. The CDR3 runs 14 residues. Here the CDR3 DNA reads TGTGCCAGCACCTTCGTGGGGGGAAGCACTGAAGCTTTCTTT. Translation gives CASTFVGGSTEAFF.

This clone was recorded a few times. The V call is TRBV29-1, the J call TRBJ2-7; 7 nucleotides agree with TRBD1. V lost 4 bases to trimming and J lost 4 bases; unmatched junction nucleotides: 4. The CDR3 is made up of 12 amino acids. CDR1 SQVTM and CDR2 ANQGSEA come from the germline V gene. The chain's CDR3 is CSVAYRGYEQYF. The CDR3 DNA reads TGCAGCGTTGCGTACAGGGGTTACGAGCAGTACTTC.

The V and J genes are TRBV4-1 and TRBJ1-2; D perhaps matches TRBD1 (5 bases). The CDR3 totals 14 residues. Germline lookup yields CDR1 MGHRA and CDR2 YSYEKL. Trimming stripped 1 base from V and 4 bases from J, with 10 bases between. Here the CDR3 reads CASSQAGQVYGYTF. In nucleotides, the CDR3 is TGCGCCAGCAGCCAAGCGGGGCAGGTCTATGGCTACACCTTC.

This chain uses TRBV19 with TRBJ2-1, with TRBD2 matching 8 bases. The CDR3 contains 15 residues. V shed 7 bases, J shed 8 bases, and the junction held 13 bases outside the gene matches. In germline, CDR1 is LNHDA, CDR2 SQIVND (reference sequence). The CDR3 DNA follows: TGTGCCAGTACCCTCCCGGGGGGGTGGGATGATGAGCAGTTCTTC. Amino acids: CASTLPGGWDDEQFF. The full variable domain, rest sourced from reference TRBV19 and TRBJ2-1, is DGGITQSPKYLFRKEGQNVTLSCEQNLNHDAMYWYRQDPGQGLRLIYYSQIVNDFQKGDIAEGYSVSREKKESFPLTVTSAQKNPTAFYLCASTLPGGWDDEQFFGPGTRLTVL.

As concerns this clone: Different DNA sequences within this sample yield the same CDR3. DNA for the CDR3: TGTGCCAGCTCACCACAGGGGACCGGGGAGCTGTTTTTT. Translation gives CASSPQGTGELFF. The rearrangement joins TRBV18 to TRBJ2-2; a weak D match, TRBD1 (5 bases). The CDR3 consists of 13 residues. Germline loops: CDR1 KGHSH, CDR2 LQKENI. Trimming removed 1 base at V and 5 bases at J, with 5 bases between.

The chain is built from TRBV6-4 and TRBJ2-3; D perhaps matches TRBD1 (6 bases). This CDR3 region has 15 residues. Trimming left V 5 bases short and J 8 bases short, with 20 bases between. Germline V lookup: CDR1 MRHNA, CDR2 SNTAGT. The CDR3 region has the DNA TGTGCCAGCAGTTCAAGCCCGGACAGATCAGCTACGCAGTATTTT. The encoded protein is CASSSSPDRSATQYF.

This clone has just a few counts. The chain links TRBV6-4 to TRBJ1-6; D unclear. Trimming shortened V by 0 bases and J by 10 bases, and 7 bases separated the two germline ends. CDR3 length: 13 residues. The germline gives CDR1 MRHNA, CDR2 SNTAGT. The CDR3 loop is CASSDSIGSPLHF. CDR3 DNA sequence: TGTGCCAGCAGTGACTCGATTGGGTCACCCCTCCACTTT.

CDR3 coding DNA: TGCGCCAGCAGCCAAGACGGCAATCAGCCCCAGCATTTT. It translates to CASSQDGNQPQHF. The chain recombines TRBV4-3 with TRBJ1-5; D is unresolved. Germline lookup yields CDR1 LGHNA and CDR2 YSLEER. The CDR3 sequence is 13 residues long. Trimming cost V 0 bases and J 2 bases, with 2 bases left between them.

The J gene is TRBJ1-5, the V gene TRBV19, with D possibly matching TRBD1 (5 bases). The CDR3 totals 14 residues. The V end was cut by 1 base, the J end by 6 bases, with 10 bases between. Germline values: CDR1 LNHDA, CDR2 SQIVND (reference sequence). Here the CDR3 reads CASSIGPGVQPQHF. The CDR3 DNA sequence: TGTGCCAGTAGTATAGGGCCGGGGGTTCAGCCCCAGCATTTT.

The CDR3 sequence is CASSRRLAGDRTDTQYF. The DNA of the CDR3 is TGTGCCAGCAGTCGAAGACTAGCGGGGGACCGCACAGATACGCAGTATTTT. The chain links TRBV7-2 to TRBJ2-3; 12 bases map to TRBD2. The CDR3 has 17 residues. J gave up 1 base and V 6 bases, and 8 bases lay outside the gene matches. Germline CDR1 SGHTA, CDR2 FQGNSA.

This clone occurred once. This chain links TRBV20-1 with TRBJ1-4; D is uncertain. The V end was cut by 5 bases, the J end by 5 bases, with 6 bases between. This CDR3 contains 11 residues. Germline V gene data show CDR1 as DFQATT and CDR2 as SNEGSKA (reference sequence). CDR3 residues: CSALLNEKLFF. In DNA, the CDR3 is TGCAGTGCTCTCCTAAATGAAAAACTGTTTTTT.

V and J are TRBV5-1 and TRBJ2-5, with D possibly matching TRBD1 (6 bases). Per germline, CDR1 SGHRS and CDR2 YFSETQ. This CDR3 comprises 14 residues. The V end was cut by 2 bases, the J end by 5 bases, with 13 bases between. CDR3 loop: CASSFGTNRETQYF. For the CDR3, the DNA is TGCGCCAGCAGCTTCGGGACAAACAGGGAGACCCAGTACTTC.

The chain recombines TRBV7-3 with TRBJ1-2; D possibly corresponds to TRBD1 (6 bases). Trimming pared 5 bases from V and 5 bases from J, leaving 24 bases between. The germline gives CDR1 SGHTA, CDR2 FQGTGA. The CDR3 has 17 amino acids. In DNA form, the CDR3 reads TGTGCCAGCAGCCCGGGAGGGATGGGGGCGGGAGCTTATGGCTACACCTTC. It is translated as CASSPGGMGAGAYGYTF.

This clone was detected once. This rearrangement joins TRBV18 to TRBJ1-1; no firm D call. Germline values: CDR1 KGHSH, CDR2 LQKENI. Trimming removed 2 bases at V and 2 bases at J, with 9 bases between. The CDR3 has 14 amino acids. Written as DNA, the CDR3 is TGTGCCAGCTCACCAACGCCCGATAACACTGAAGCTTTCTTT. It codes for CASSPTPDNTEAFF. The full variable domain, rest sourced from reference TRBV18 and TRBJ1-1, is NAGVMQNPRHLVRRRGQEARLRCSPMKGHSHVYWYRQLPEEGLKFMVYLQKENIIDESGMPKERFSAEFPKEGPSILRIQQVVRGDSAAYFCASSPTPDNTEAFFGQGTRLTVV.

Concerning this clone itself: Its ends do not fully match the called genes, so a read error is possible. The genes are TRBV7-7 and TRBJ2-2; D is possibly TRBD1 or TRBD2 (5 bases each). Germline CDR1 reads SSHAT; CDR2 reads FNYEAQ (reference sequence). This CDR3 has 16 residues. The CDR3, as DNA: TGTGCTAGCAGTCCCACGGGGCAGGTGCTTGGCGGGGAGCTGTTTTTT. Translation gives CASSPTGQVLGGELFF.

This clone was recorded once. V usage is TRBV7-9 and J usage is TRBJ2-5; 7 positions agree with TRBD1. This CDR3 has 13 amino acids. Germline V lookup: CDR1 SEHNR, CDR2 FQNEAQ (reference sequence). Germline trimming cut 4 bases from V and 5 bases from J; bases unmatched to any gene: 4. CDR3 sequence: CASSSQGQETQYF. The CDR3 coding sequence is TGTGCCAGCAGCTCACAGGGGCAGGAGACCCAGTACTTC.

The chain carries TRBV11-3 and TRBJ2-1, with D perhaps matching TRBD2 (6 bases). The length of the CDR3 is 16 residues. Trimming shortened V by 2 bases and J by 1 base, and 12 bases separated the two germline ends. Germline-derived CDR1 and CDR2 are SGHNT and YENEEA. In nucleotides, the CDR3 is TGTGCCAGCAGCTTAATCCGCGGGGCGTCCTACAATGAGCAGTTCTTC. Translated: CASSLIRGASYNEQFF.

This clone was found a few times. The V gene is TRBV7-3, the J gene TRBJ2-2, with 9 positions matching TRBD1. Germline V gene lookup returns CDR1 SGHTA and CDR2 FQGTGA. The CDR3 sequence is 17 residues long. Trimming cost V 5 bases and J 3 bases; bases outside gene matches: 10. CDR3 amino acids: CASSRTGGIIDTGELFF. In DNA form, the CDR3 reads TGTGCCAGCAGCCGCACAGGGGGCATAATCGACACCGGGGAGCTGTTTTTT.

This clone was picked up one time. The chain has TRBV4-2 and TRBJ2-5; the D gene is possibly TRBD2 (7 bases). Germline lookup yields CDR1 LGHNA and CDR2 YNFKEQ. This CDR3 is built from 17 residues. Trimming removed 1 base from V and 5 bases from J, with 20 bases in between. In DNA form, the CDR3 reads TGTGCCAGCAGCCAAGGGGGTATCGGGGGGCCTTGGGAGACCCAGTACTTC. Amino acids: CASSQGGIGGPWETQYF.

The chain couples TRBV29-1 to TRBJ1-1; no clear D. Germline assignment: CDR1 SQVTM and CDR2 ANQGSEA. The ends were cut back, 2 bases at V and 4 bases at J, with 11 bases in the middle. The CDR3 extends over 13 amino acids. The CDR3 loop is CSVESGFVTEAFF. In nucleotides, the CDR3 is TGCAGCGTTGAATCGGGGTTCGTCACTGAAGCTTTCTTT. Filled out from reference TRBV29-1 and TRBJ1-1, the complete variable domain reads SAVISQKPSRDICQRGTSLTIQCQVDSQVTMMFWYRQQPGQSLTLIATANQGSEATYESGFVIDKFPISRPNLTFSTLTVSNMSPEDSSIYLCSVESGFVTEAFFGQGTRLTVV.

This clone occurred a few times. V gene TRBV6-5 combines with J gene TRBJ1-2; unclear D gene. This CDR3 comprises 15 residues. The V end was cut by 3 bases, the J end by 0 bases, with 11 bases between. Germline loops: CDR1 MNHEY, CDR2 SVGAGI. CDR3 DNA sequence: TGTGCCAGCAGTTATCGACGGAGCCCTAACTATGGCTACACCTTC. This encodes CASSYRRSPNYGYTF.

The CDR3 spells CASSLVGVEAFF. CDR3 nucleotide sequence: TGTGCCAGCAGCTTAGTTGGAGTTGAAGCTTTCTTT. This chain links TRBV7-2 with TRBJ1-1; D is unresolved. CDR3 length equals 12 residues. V gave up 1 base and J gave up 7 bases, with 7 bases separating them. The germline V gene encodes CDR1 SGHTA and CDR2 FQGNSA.

This clone has a handful of counts. The chain carries TRBV7-9 and TRBJ2-5; 7 nucleotides agree with TRBD2. V lost 1 base to trimming and J lost 2 bases; unmatched junction nucleotides: 7. The CDR3 totals 16 residues. The germline CDR1 and CDR2 sequences are SEHNR and FQNEAQ (reference sequence). The CDR3 nucleotides read TGTGCCAGCAGCTTAGAAGGACTAGTACCTCAAGAGACCCAGTACTTC. Translation: CASSLEGLVPQETQYF.